Listed below are T cell receptor beta chains from one sample, sequenced in a study of T cell responses to AZD1222 COVID-19 vaccine. Data came from immunoSEQ multiplex PCR; TCRdb stores just in-frame clones and leaves some out. This sample has about 120,000 clones, with over 75% found just once. Material: peripheral blood, obtained on day 0 of AZD1222 vaccination. These receptors all come from an adult in good health. The CDR3 runs from the conserved cysteine through the conserved F or W. The D gene is left open where the match is weak. Clone size, where shown, is once, few, many, or a class for clones that have expanded.

V,size,J,D,CDR3,DNA
TRBV19,few,TRBJ2-1,-,CASSIAGGNRDEQFF,TGTGCCAGTAGTATAGCGGGGGGCAACAGGGATGAGCAGTTCTTC
TRBV25-1,-,TRBJ1-1,TRBD1,CASRHPSGQGNTEAFF,TGTGCCAGCAGGCACCCCAGCGGACAGGGGAACACTGAAGCTTTCTTT
TRBV12-3/TRBV12-4,-,TRBJ1-2,-,CASSPQFYGYTF,TGTGCCAGCTCTCCCCAGTTCTATGGCTACACCTTC
TRBV3-1/TRBV3-2,-,TRBJ2-2,-,CASSQPTLGNTGELFF,TGTGCCAGCAGCCAACCCACACTGGGGAACACCGGGGAGCTGTTTTTT
TRBV5-6,-,TRBJ1-1,-,CASSLGIGAEAFF,TGTGCCAGCAGCTTGGGTATAGGGGCTGAAGCTTTCTTT
TRBV18,-,TRBJ1-1,-,CASSPPSTGHTEAFF,TGTGCCAGCTCACCACCCTCTACAGGGCACACTGAAGCTTTCTTT
TRBV12-3/TRBV12-4,few,TRBJ1-6,-,CASSHPLSPLHF,TGTGCCAGCAGTCACCCCCTTTCACCCCTCCACTTT
TRBV6-2/TRBV6-3,-,TRBJ2-7,TRBD1,CASSYGDRGTAYEQYF,TGTGCCAGCAGTTACGGGGACAGGGGGACCGCCTACGAGCAGTACTTC
TRBV7-9,once,TRBJ1-5,-,CASSSGGTNQPQHF,TGTGCCAGCAGTTCGGGAGGGACTAATCAGCCCCAGCATTTT
TRBV19,-,TRBJ1-1,-,CASRNTEAFF,TGTGCCAGTAGAAATACTGAAGCTTTCTTT
TRBV3-1/TRBV3-2,-,TRBJ2-3,-,CASSDRGVFTDTQYF,TGTGCCAGCAGCGACCGCGGGGTTTTCACAGATACGCAGTATTTT
TRBV7-9,-,TRBJ2-2,-,CASSLEMITGELFF,TGTGCCAGCAGCTTAGAGATGATCACCGGGGAGCTGTTTTTT
TRBV10-3,few,TRBJ1-6,-,CAIRGLAEDSPLHF,TGTGCCATCAGGGGCCTAGCCGAAGATTCACCCCTCCACTTT
TRBV9,-,TRBJ1-6,TRBD1,CATRQGRNSPLHF,TGTGCCACTAGACAGGGTCGGAATTCACCCCTCCACTTT
TRBV15,-,TRBJ2-5,TRBD2,CATGGLAGATQYF,TGTGCCACCGGAGGACTAGCGGGGGCGACCCAGTACTTC
TRBV14,-,TRBJ1-1,-,CASSLIQGFGTEAFF,TGTGCCAGCAGCCTCATACAGGGTTTTGGCACTGAAGCTTTCTTT
TRBV9,-,TRBJ2-1,-,CASSAYRDLYNEQFF,TGTGCCAGCAGCGCCTACCGGGACCTATACAATGAGCAGTTCTTC
TRBV5-1,few,TRBJ1-6,-,CASSSQWGGSPLHF,TGCGCCAGCAGCTCGCAGTGGGGGGGTTCACCCCTCCACTTT
TRBV7-9,-,TRBJ1-3,-,CASSHRVNGNTIYF,TGTGCCAGCAGCCACAGGGTTAATGGAAACACCATATATTTT
TRBV2,-,TRBJ1-2,TRBD1,CASSEVLTGYGYTF,TGTGCCAGCAGTGAAGTCCTGACAGGGTATGGCTACACCTTC
TRBV19,-,TRBJ2-2,-,CASTIGPSNTGELFF,TGTGCCAGTACTATAGGCCCAAGTAACACCGGGGAGCTGTTTTTT
TRBV6-1,-,TRBJ1-1,-,CASSEPGGEGTEAFF,TGTGCCAGCAGTGAGCCGGGAGGGGAGGGCACTGAAGCTTTCTTT
TRBV19,-,TRBJ1-6,-,CASNRDSYNSPLHF,TGTGCCAGTAATAGGGACTCCTATAATTCACCCCTCCACTTT
TRBV6-5,-,TRBJ2-5,TRBD2,CASSSRTSGGHF,TGTGCCAGCAGTTCGAGGACTAGCGGGGGGCACTTC
TRBV21-1,-,TRBJ1-4,-,CASRCVAGPGLNEKLFF,TGTGCCAGCAGGTGTGTTGCAGGGCCGGGACTTAATGAAAAACTGTTTTTT
TRBV7-2,-,TRBJ1-2,TRBD1,CASSVQGPNYGYTF,TGTGCCAGCAGTGTACAGGGGCCTAACTATGGCTACACCTTC
TRBV7-4,-,TRBJ2-5,TRBD2,CASSFRTSGRPSETQYF,TGTGCCAGCAGCTTCCGGACTAGCGGGCGTCCATCCGAGACCCAGTACTTC
TRBV27,-,TRBJ1-3,TRBD1,CASSAGTGYGNTIYF,TGTGCCAGCAGCGCCGGGACAGGGTATGGAAACACCATATATTTT
TRBV3-1/TRBV3-2,-,TRBJ2-7,-,CASSQASYEQYF,TGTGCCAGCAGCCAAGCTAGCTACGAGCAGTACTTC
TRBV12-5,once,TRBJ2-7,-,CASGLTSTEQYF,TGTGCTAGTGGTTTGACCTCTACCGAGCAGTACTTC
TRBV3-1/TRBV3-2,-,TRBJ1-1,-,CASSSSGRNTEAFF,TGTGCCAGCAGCTCCTCGGGGAGGAACACTGAAGCTTTCTTT
TRBV21-1,-,TRBJ2-5,-,CASSKRQGPGETQYF,TGTGCCAGCAGCAAAAGACAGGGCCCGGGAGAGACCCAGTACTTC
TRBV6-5,many,TRBJ2-1,-,CASRAGVRSYNEQFF,TGTGCCAGCAGGGCAGGGGTCCGCTCCTACAATGAGCAGTTCTTC
TRBV25-1,-,TRBJ1-4,-,CASSARGVANEKLFF,TGTGCCAGCAGTGCTCGTGGGGTGGCTAATGAAAAACTGTTTTTT
TRBV11-3,-,TRBJ2-5,TRBD2,CASSLRLAGEQETQYF,TGTGCCAGCAGCTTACGACTAGCGGGGGAACAAGAGACCCAGTACTTC
TRBV18,-,TRBJ1-2,-,CASSPQAGTFDVYGYTF,TGTGCCAGCTCACCACAGGCCGGCACCTTCGACGTCTATGGCTACACCTTC
TRBV5-4,-,TRBJ1-2,-,CASSLPGNYGYTF,TGTGCCAGCAGCTTGCCGGGTAACTATGGCTACACCTTC
TRBV5-6,-,TRBJ1-2,-,CASSAPGWGNYGYTF,TGTGCCAGCAGCGCCCCCGGGTGGGGGAACTATGGCTACACCTTC
TRBV5-1,-,TRBJ1-1,-,CASSLLWGGNTEAFF,TGCGCCAGCAGCTTGTTGTGGGGCGGGAACACTGAAGCTTTCTTT
TRBV6-1,-,TRBJ2-5,-,CASSEAFGRGQETQYF,TGTGCCAGCAGTGAAGCGTTCGGGCGGGGACAAGAGACCCAGTACTTC
TRBV5-1,few,TRBJ2-7,TRBD1,CASSFYPGQGADEQYF,TGCGCCAGCAGCTTCTACCCGGGACAGGGGGCTGACGAGCAGTACTTC
TRBV7-2,-,TRBJ1-4,-,CASSFQVATNEKLFF,TGTGCCAGCAGCTTTCAAGTAGCAACTAATGAAAAACTGTTTTTT
TRBV6-5,-,TRBJ2-3,TRBD2,CASRTSGGPGTQYF,TGTGCCAGCAGGACTAGCGGGGGGCCGGGAACGCAGTATTTT
TRBV29-1,-,TRBJ1-3,-,CSVEGLPGISGNTIYF,TGCAGCGTTGAAGGGCTACCAGGGATCTCTGGAAACACCATATATTTT
TRBV18,-,TRBJ1-1,-,CASSPTQENTEAFF,TGTGCCAGCTCACCAACGCAGGAGAACACTGAAGCTTTCTTT
TRBV29-1,-,TRBJ1-2,-,CSVEDNYGYTF,TGCAGCGTTGAGGACAACTATGGCTACACCTTC
TRBV29-1,few,TRBJ2-7,-,CSVGFTGEQYF,TGCAGCGTTGGCTTCACAGGCGAGCAGTACTTC
TRBV3-1/TRBV3-2,-,TRBJ1-5,-,CASSPTGGGGPQHF,TGTGCCAGCAGCCCAACCGGGGGGGGCGGCCCCCAGCATTTT
TRBV5-1,once,TRBJ2-1,TRBD2,CASSPLPGLADNEQFF,TGCGCCAGCAGCCCGCTACCGGGACTAGCAGACAATGAGCAGTTCTTC